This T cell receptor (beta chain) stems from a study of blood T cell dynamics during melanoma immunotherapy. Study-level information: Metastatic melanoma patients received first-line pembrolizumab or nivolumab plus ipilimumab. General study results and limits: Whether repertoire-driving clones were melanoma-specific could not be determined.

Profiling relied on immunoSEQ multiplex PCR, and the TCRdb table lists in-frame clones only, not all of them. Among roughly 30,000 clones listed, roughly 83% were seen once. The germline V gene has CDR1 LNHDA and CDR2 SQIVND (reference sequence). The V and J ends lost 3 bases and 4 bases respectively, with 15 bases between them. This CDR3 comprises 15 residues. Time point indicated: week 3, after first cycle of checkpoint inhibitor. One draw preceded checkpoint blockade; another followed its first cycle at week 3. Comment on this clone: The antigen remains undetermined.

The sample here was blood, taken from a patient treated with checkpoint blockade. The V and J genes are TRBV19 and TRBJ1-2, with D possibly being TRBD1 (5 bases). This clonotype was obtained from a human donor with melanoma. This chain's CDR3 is CASSIRGPERYGYTF. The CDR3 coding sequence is TGTGCCAGTAGTATTCGGGGACCAGAACGCTATGGCTACACCTTC.